Listed below are T cell receptor beta chains from one sample, sequenced in a study of blood T cells in healthy people across ages. TCRdb re-derived calls from the 5' RACE reads in MiXCR, one entry per CDR3 protein. The sample lists approximately 1,000,000 distinct CDR3 sequences; 35% to 40% were seen once. Specimen: blood. Receptors originate from a man younger than 35 in good health. CDR3s include the opening cysteine and the closing phenylalanine or tryptophan. A D gene is named only where the DNA matches it firmly. Clone size is shown for a subset of rows, as once, few, many or a class of expanded clone.

CDR3 DNA: TGTGCCAGCAGCTTCTCTGTGGACATTCAGTACTTC
CDR3 protein: CASSFSVDIQYF
V gene: TRBV11-2
D gene: -
clone size: -
J gene: TRBJ2-4

CDR3 DNA: TGTGCCAGCAGCGCCTCCCCCACAGATACGCAGTATTTT
CDR3 protein: CASSASPTDTQYF
V gene: TRBV9
D gene: -
clone size: -
J gene: TRBJ2-3

CDR3 DNA: TGTGCCAGCAGCTCACCCTGGACAGGGCAGGAGGAGACCCAGTACTTC
CDR3 protein: CASSSPWTGQEETQYF
V gene: TRBV5-4
D gene: TRBD1
clone size: -
J gene: TRBJ2-5

CDR3 DNA: TGCGCCAGCAGCCAAGATACCATACTAAACACCGGGGAGCTGTTTTTT
CDR3 protein: CASSQDTILNTGELFF
V gene: TRBV4-3
D gene: -
clone size: -
J gene: TRBJ2-2

CDR3 DNA: TGTGCCAGCAGCAATAGCGGCCTCGCGACCCGGTACTTC
CDR3 protein: CASSNSGLATRYF
V gene: TRBV12-3/TRBV12-4
D gene: -
clone size: -
J gene: TRBJ2-7

CDR3 DNA: TGTGCCATCAGTGTAAACAAGGGGACATACAATGAGCAGTACTTC
CDR3 protein: CAISVNKGTYNEQYF
V gene: TRBV10-3
D gene: -
clone size: -
J gene: TRBJ2-5

CDR3 DNA: TGTGCCATCAGTGAGTCTGACGCGAACTATGGCTACACCTTC
CDR3 protein: CAISESDANYGYTF
V gene: TRBV10-3
D gene: -
clone size: few
J gene: TRBJ1-2

CDR3 DNA: TGCAGTGCTAGATGGCGGGGAGGGTACAATGAGCAGTTCTTC
CDR3 protein: CSARWRGGYNEQFF
V gene: TRBV20-1
D gene: TRBD2
clone size: few
J gene: TRBJ2-1

CDR3 DNA: TGTGCCCCGGGAGGAAGCACAGATACGCAGTATTTT
CDR3 protein: CAPGGSTDTQYF
V gene: TRBV27
D gene: TRBD2
clone size: -
J gene: TRBJ2-3

CDR3 DNA: TGTGCCAGCAGCGTAACAGGGTCGAACACCGGGGAGCTGTTTTTT
CDR3 protein: CASSVTGSNTGELFF
V gene: TRBV9
D gene: -
clone size: few
J gene: TRBJ2-2

CDR3 DNA: TGTGCCATCAGTGATATAGCCCGTAGAGGACAGTCCCATGGCTACACCTTC
CDR3 protein: CAISDIARRGQSHGYTF
V gene: TRBV10-3
D gene: -
clone size: -
J gene: TRBJ1-2

CDR3 DNA: TGCAGTGCTAGGACGCCGGCAGCCGGGCAGTTCTTC
CDR3 protein: CSARTPAAGQFF
V gene: TRBV20-1
D gene: -
clone size: -
J gene: TRBJ2-1

CDR3 DNA: TGCAGTGCTAGAGCCGGTCCTGAAGCTTTCTTT
CDR3 protein: CSARAGPEAFF
V gene: TRBV20-1
D gene: -
clone size: few
J gene: TRBJ1-1

CDR3 DNA: TGTGCCAGCACCCCGGGACAGTGGAACACTGAAGCTTTCTTT
CDR3 protein: CASTPGQWNTEAFF
V gene: TRBV12-3/TRBV12-4
D gene: TRBD1
clone size: -
J gene: TRBJ1-1

CDR3 DNA: TGTGCCAGCAGCAACGGGGTGAACACCGGGGAGCTGTTTTTT
CDR3 protein: CASSNGVNTGELFF
V gene: TRBV13
D gene: -
clone size: -
J gene: TRBJ2-2

CDR3 DNA: TGTGCCAGCAGTTTGGGGCCTCGGGATGGCTACACCTTC
CDR3 protein: CASSLGPRDGYTF
V gene: TRBV12-3/TRBV12-4
D gene: -
clone size: few
J gene: TRBJ1-2

CDR3 DNA: TGTGCCAGCAGCTACAGACTAGCGGAAAGCTCCTACAATGAGCAGTTCTTC
CDR3 protein: CASSYRLAESSYNEQFF
V gene: TRBV13
D gene: TRBD2
clone size: -
J gene: TRBJ2-1

CDR3 DNA: TGTGCCAGCAGTGTGATCGGACAGGGTTATGGCTACACCTTC
CDR3 protein: CASSVIGQGYGYTF
V gene: TRBV28
D gene: TRBD1
clone size: -
J gene: TRBJ1-2

CDR3 DNA: TGTGCCGCACATTCGCTCCAGGTCGAGGGTGGCTACACCTTC
CDR3 protein: CAAHSLQVEGGYTF
V gene: TRBV24-1
D gene: -
clone size: few
J gene: TRBJ1-2

CDR3 DNA: TGTGCCATCAGGGGAGGGGGCGGGAGCAATCAGCCCCAGCATTTT
CDR3 protein: CAIRGGGGSNQPQHF
V gene: TRBV10-3
D gene: TRBD1
clone size: -
J gene: TRBJ1-5

CDR3 DNA: TGTGCCAGCAGCGAAGAATCCAATCAGCCCCAGCATTTT
CDR3 protein: CASSEESNQPQHF
V gene: TRBV4-2
D gene: -
clone size: -
J gene: TRBJ1-5

CDR3 DNA: TGCGCCAGCAGCCAAGAACCGGCTCAGCCCCAGCATTTT
CDR3 protein: CASSQEPAQPQHF
V gene: TRBV4-3
D gene: -
clone size: -
J gene: TRBJ1-5

CDR3 DNA: TGTGCCAGCAGCTTAGCGGGTAGCGGGGTTCCGGGCAATGAGCAGTTCTTC
CDR3 protein: CASSLAGSGVPGNEQFF
V gene: TRBV7-2
D gene: TRBD2
clone size: few
J gene: TRBJ2-1

CDR3 DNA: TGCAGTGCTAGCGATGAGGATGGCTACACCTTC
CDR3 protein: CSASDEDGYTF
V gene: TRBV20-1
D gene: -
clone size: -
J gene: TRBJ1-2